One sample yielded the 24 T cell receptor beta chains listed below, sequenced in a study of blood T cells in healthy people across ages. For the second PCR, which ran for roughly 6 to 12 cycles, a sample-barcoded 5' primer and a J-beta primer mix were used. Using its own MiXCR run on the 5' RACE reads, TCRdb lists one record per CDR3 protein. The data hold more than 500,000 distinct CDR3 sequences, with 25% to 30% observed a single time. Sequencing input: blood. The receptors originated from a woman in her 70s in good health.

This clonotype has only one observation. V and J are TRBV6-5 and TRBJ1-2; D is undetermined. The ends were cut back, 7 bases at V and 0 bases at J, with 9 bases in the middle. Germline V gene lookup returns CDR1 MNHEY and CDR2 SVGAGI. The CDR3 is 13 residues long. The CDR3 nucleotides read TGTGCCAGCACCCCGGGTCCTAACTATGGCTACACCTTC. The encoded protein is CASTPGPNYGYTF.

To note about this clonotype: One junction end disagrees with the germline gene, perhaps due to a read error. The chain has TRBV7-9 and TRBJ1-4; D ambiguous. Germline CDR1 and CDR2: SEHNR and FQNEAQ (reference sequence). The CDR3 is made up of 15 amino acids. The CDR3 is CASSLFISTSEKLFF. As DNA, the CDR3 is TGTGCCAGCAGCTTATTCATCTCAACTAGTGAAAAACTGTTTTTT.

This clonotype was seen a handful of times. The chain links TRBV23-1 to TRBJ2-1; TRBD1 might be the D (5 bases). TRBV23-1 is assigned to the ORF class and has an uncertain function. V lost 8 bases, J lost 5 bases, and 19 bases lay in between. The CDR3 loop spans 15 amino acids. CDR3 loop: CASGHPDSPHNEQFF. The CDR3 DNA follows: TGCGCCAGCGGCCATCCTGACAGTCCCCACAATGAGCAGTTCTTC.

This clonotype occurred a few times. The chain combines TRBV7-7 with TRBJ2-1; perhaps TRBD2 as D (6 bases). The CDR3 loop spans 13 amino acids. Trimming stripped 4 bases from V and 5 bases from J, with 9 bases between. CDR1 SSHAT and CDR2 FNYEAQ come from the germline V gene (reference sequence). This CDR3 is CASSSGTHNEQFF. CDR3 nucleotide sequence: TGTGCCAGCAGCTCCGGGACTCACAATGAGCAGTTCTTC.

This clonotype was observed a handful of times. The J gene is TRBJ2-7, the V gene TRBV2, with D uncertain. V dropped 4 bases and J dropped 6 bases, with 10 bases sitting between them. From germline, CDR1 is SNHLY and CDR2 FYNNEI. The CDR3 runs to 12 residues. The DNA for the CDR3 is TGTGCCAGCAGTGGAGACTTCGGCGAGCAGTACTTC. It yields the protein CASSGDFGEQYF. Looking up the rest from reference TRBV2 and TRBJ2-7 gives the full variable domain: EPEVTQTPSHQVTQMGQEVILRCVPISNHLYFYWYRQILGQKVEFLVSFYNNEISEKSEIFDDQFSVERPDGSNFTLKIRSTKLEDSAMYFCASSGDFGEQYFGPGTRLTVT.

This sequence joins TRBV12-3 or TRBV12-4 and TRBJ2-1; 8 bases line up with TRBD2. The ends lost 6 bases at V and 2 bases at J; junction bases unmatched: 9. The CDR3 loop spans 16 amino acids. CDR3 bases: TGTGCCAGCAGCCCCACCACGGGGGGGCCCTACAATGAGCAGTTCTTC. Residues: CASSPTTGGPYNEQFF.

The chain couples TRBV6-4 to TRBJ1-2, with TRBD1 matching 7 bases. The CDR3 is 14 amino acids. In germline, CDR1 is MRHNA, CDR2 SNTAGT. The trim removed 4 bases at V and 4 bases at J, leaving 6 bases unmatched. DNA of the CDR3: TGTGCCAGCAGTGCCCGGGACAGCTTCTATGGCTACACCTTC. This encodes CASSARDSFYGYTF.

This clonotype was seen more than once but under ten times. The chain joins TRBV4-3 to TRBJ1-2; a weak D match, TRBD1 (5 bases). The CDR3 has 15 residues. Germline V CDR1 and CDR2: LGHNA, YSLEER. Trimming shortened V by 0 bases and J by 8 bases, and 16 bases separated the two germline ends. In DNA, the CDR3 is TGCGCCAGCAGCCAAGAAGGCAGGGCGCAGGGAGGCTACACCTTC. Translated, it gives CASSQEGRAQGGYTF.

This clonotype has more than one count but fewer than ten. Sequence at one end of the junction differs from germline and may be a read error. This rearrangement joins TRBV7-2 to TRBJ2-5, with 9 bases fitting TRBD2. Germline CDR1 reads SGHTA; CDR2 reads FQGNSA. This CDR3 contains 15 residues. The DNA of the CDR3 is TGTGCCAGCAGCTTAGTAGCGGGGGTCCAAGGGACCCAGTACTTC. Translating it yields CASSLVAGVQGTQYF.

This clonotype was recorded at least ten times. J is TRBJ2-5 and V is TRBV18; no firm D call. The V end lost 8 bases, the J end lost 1 base, and 2 bases lay between the germline ends. CDR1 and CDR2 from the germline V gene are KGHSH and LQKENI. The CDR3 contains 10 residues. CDR3 residues: CASSQETQYF. Written as DNA, the CDR3 is TGTGCCAGCAGCCAAGAGACCCAGTACTTC.

This rearrangement joins TRBV3-1 to TRBJ2-5; D gene uncertain. V was pared by 3 bases and J by 13 bases, with 12 bases between. CDR3 length equals 11 residues. The germline gives CDR1 LGHDT, CDR2 YNNKEL (reference sequence). This chain's CDR3 is CASSQTDRVYF. The CDR3 nucleotides are TGTGCCAGCAGCCAGACGGACCGCGTGTACTTC.

This clonotype was seen at least ten times. The chain carries TRBV7-6 and TRBJ1-3; D remains unclear. V dropped 0 bases and J dropped 0 bases, with 3 bases sitting between them. CDR1 and CDR2 from the germline V gene are SGHVS and FNYEAQ. The CDR3 has 14 residues. The CDR3 is CASSLASSGNTIYF. DNA for the CDR3: TGTGCCAGCAGCTTAGCCAGCTCTGGAAACACCATATATTTT.

The chain uses TRBV20-1 and TRBJ1-3; no clear D gene. V was clipped by 0 bases and J by 2 bases, with 8 bases between them. The germline CDR1 and CDR2 sequences are DFQATT and SNEGSKA (reference sequence). There are 14 residues in the CDR3. Here the CDR3 reads CSARDNAAGNTIYF. The CDR3 DNA reads TGCAGTGCTAGAGATAACGCGGCTGGAAACACCATATATTTT.

In this sample, this clonotype turned up a few times. This rearrangement joins TRBV12-3 or TRBV12-4 to TRBJ2-2; no definite D call. The CDR3 loop spans 12 amino acids. The V gene lost 7 bases and the J gene lost 7 bases, with 10 bases spanning the gap. The CDR3 region has the DNA TGTGCCAGCATCCTTGACGGCGGGGAGCTGTTTTTT. This gives the protein CASILDGGELFF.

This chain uses TRBV29-1 with TRBJ2-5; D uncertain. CDR1 SQVTM and CDR2 ANQGSEA come from the germline V gene. Trimming stripped 4 bases from V and 5 bases from J, with 14 bases between. The CDR3 sequence is 13 residues long. This chain's CDR3 is CSVGVLPRETQYF. In nucleotides, the CDR3 is TGCAGCGTTGGTGTACTCCCGCGGGAGACCCAGTACTTC.

The chain couples TRBV12-3 or TRBV12-4 to TRBJ2-3; D not resolved. The CDR3 totals 14 residues. The V end lost 1 base, the J end lost 4 bases, and 9 bases lay between the germline ends. CDR3 region: CASSLGALADTQYF. The CDR3 region has the DNA TGTGCCAGCAGTTTAGGAGCGTTGGCAGATACGCAGTATTTT.

In its sample, this clonotype was seen a few times. V usage is TRBV4-1 and J usage is TRBJ2-5, with 7 nucleotides matching TRBD2. The J call may not be correct, given that the DNA end is closer to TRBJ2-1. This CDR3 is built from 13 residues. The germline CDR1 and CDR2 sequences are MGHRA and YSYEKL. CDR3 coding DNA: TGCGCCAGCAGCCCACTGGGACTAAATGAGCAGTTCTTC. It specifies CASSPLGLNEQFF.

The rearrangement uses TRBV25-1 and TRBJ1-5; tentative D call: TRBD1 (5 bases). Looked up from germline, CDR1 is MGHDK and CDR2 is SYGVNS. The CDR3 is 13 amino acids. V lost 8 bases, J lost 9 bases, and 17 bases lay in between. Here the CDR3 reads CASADRTLGPQHF. As DNA, the CDR3 is TGTGCCAGCGCCGACAGAACCTTGGGGCCCCAGCATTTT.

The chain recombines TRBV18 with TRBJ1-4; tentative D call: TRBD1 (6 bases). Germline V CDR1 and CDR2: KGHSH, LQKENI. The CDR3 runs 15 residues. Trimming left V 0 bases short and J 7 bases short, with 12 bases between. CDR3 in amino acids: CASSPPSGAGEKLFF. CDR3 nucleotides: TGTGCCAGCTCACCACCGTCGGGGGCCGGTGAAAAACTGTTTTTT.

The chain carries TRBV7-9 and TRBJ2-7; 9 nucleotides match TRBD1. The germline V gene encodes CDR1 SEHNR and CDR2 FQNEAQ (reference sequence). This CDR3 spans 15 amino acids. Trimming cost V 8 bases and J 0 bases; bases outside gene matches: 8. The CDR3 sequence is CASGTDRGRSYEQYF. The DNA of the CDR3 is TGTGCCAGCGGGACGGACAGGGGACGCTCCTACGAGCAGTACTTC.

This chain links TRBV20-1 with TRBJ2-5; TRBD2 matches at 13 bases. From germline, CDR1 is DFQATT and CDR2 SNEGSKA (reference sequence). This CDR3 region has 14 residues. With 8 bases clipped from V and 2 bases from J, the junction kept 5 bases outside the gene matches. The CDR3 DNA is TGCAGTTCCGGGACTAGCGGGAATCAAGAGACCCAGTACTTC. Amino acids: CSSGTSGNQETQYF.

The chain recombines TRBV7-9 with TRBJ2-1; D may be TRBD1 (5 bases). V lost 2 bases and J 6 bases, leaving 11 bases between the germline ends. CDR1 is SEHNR and CDR2 is FQNEAQ in the germline V gene (reference sequence). The CDR3 is made up of 14 amino acids. This CDR3 is CASSLMGQSNEQFF. Written as DNA, the CDR3 is TGTGCCAGCAGCTTAATGGGGCAATCCAATGAGCAGTTCTTC.

The chain joins TRBV5-8 to TRBJ1-1; 9 bases are shared with TRBD1. The V segment lost 4 bases and the J segment 9 bases; nucleotides outside the gene matches: 10. Germline lookup yields CDR1 SGHTS and CDR2 YDEGEE. CDR3 length equals 14 residues. The CDR3 region has the DNA TGTGCCAGCAGCCCCTACAGGGGGCTGGCCCAAGCTTTCTTT. Residues: CASSPYRGLAQAFF.

The chain joins TRBV6-6 to TRBJ1-5; 8 bases agree with TRBD1. CDR3 size: 16 residues. Germline CDR1 MNHNY, CDR2 SVGAGI (reference sequence). With V trimmed by 6 bases and J by 2 bases, 9 bases remained unmatched. CDR3 bases: TGTGCCAGCAGGGTTGGGACAGGTGAGGGCAATCAGCCCCAGCATTTT. Amino acids: CASRVGTGEGNQPQHF.